A selection of T cell receptor beta chains follows, all from one sample in a study of shared clonotypes between healthy human individuals. Assay: immunoSEQ multiplex PCR; the TCRdb copy retains only in-frame clones and omits some. The table includes about 2.2 million clones, over 85% detected once. What was sequenced was naive CD8+ T cells from PBMCs. All receptors derive from a man aged 18-30 years in good health. Some clones in this sample may be carry-over from other donors' samples. Both conserved end residues are part of each CDR3. The D gene is left open where the match is weak. A row's size may be missing; if present it is once, few, many or a size class.

V gene	D gene	CDR3 length	J gene	clone size	CDR3 protein	CDR3 DNA
TRBV13	.	13	TRBJ2-1	.	CASSHKSYNEQFF	TGTGCCAGCAGCCACAAATCCTACAATGAGCAGTTCTTC
TRBV4-3	TRBD2	16	TRBJ2-5	.	CASSQGTSGDQETQYF	TGCGCCAGCAGCCAAGGCACTAGCGGGGACCAAGAGACCCAGTACTTC
TRBV28	.	14	TRBJ2-3	.	CASSTSLNSDTQYF	TGTGCCAGCAGTACATCCCTAAATTCAGATACGCAGTATTTT
TRBV28	.	15	TRBJ1-6	.	CASSSLVPYNSPLHF	TGTGCCAGCAGCTCACTAGTCCCTTATAATTCACCCCTCCACTTT
TRBV7-9	TRBD1	16	TRBJ2-5	.	CASSSDRGLRGETQYF	TGTGCCAGCAGCTCGGACAGGGGGCTGCGGGGGGAGACCCAGTACTTC
TRBV7-9	.	14	TRBJ2-7	.	CASSLADRSYEQYF	TGTGCCAGCAGCTTAGCTGACAGGAGCTACGAGCAGTACTTC
TRBV19	TRBD1	14	TRBJ2-1	once	CASNDRGTYNEQFF	TGTGCCAGTAATGACAGGGGGACCTACAATGAGCAGTTCTTC
TRBV18	.	15	TRBJ2-1	.	CASSPLKGGSNEQFF	TGTGCCAGCTCACCATTAAAGGGTGGGTCGAATGAGCAGTTCTTC
TRBV27	.	14	TRBJ2-7	.	CASSSGGGTYEQYF	TGTGCCAGCAGCTCCGGAGGGGGGACCTACGAGCAGTACTTC
TRBV10-3	TRBD1	15	TRBJ1-5	.	CAISDMAGGGQPQHF	TGTGCCATCAGTGACATGGCAGGGGGCGGCCAGCCCCAGCATTTT
TRBV10-3	TRBD1	16	TRBJ2-1	.	CAISELGTGATNEQFF	TGTGCCATCAGTGAATTAGGGACAGGGGCGACAAATGAGCAGTTCTTC
TRBV27	TRBD2	15	TRBJ2-7	.	CASSSRTSGTYEQYF	TGTGCCAGCAGCTCACGGACTAGCGGAACCTACGAGCAGTACTTC
TRBV30	.	12	TRBJ2-7	.	CAWSVGKGKQYF	TGTGCCTGGAGTGTAGGCAAGGGCAAGCAGTACTTC
TRBV4-3	TRBD2	15	TRBJ2-2	.	CASSQGLAGTGELFF	TGCGCCAGCAGCCAAGGCCTAGCGGGTACCGGGGAGCTGTTTTTT
TRBV7-9	.	14	TRBJ1-2	.	CASSLGGRSGGYTF	TGTGCCAGCAGCTTAGGCGGGCGGAGCGGAGGCTACACCTTC
TRBV29-1	.	15	TRBJ1-3	.	CSVEVWGLSGNTIYF	TGCAGCGTTGAAGTCTGGGGGCTTTCTGGAAACACCATATATTTT
TRBV5-4	.	11	TRBJ1-2	.	CASSFGGGYTF	TGTGCCAGCAGCTTCGGGGGTGGCTACACCTTC
TRBV11-2	.	14	TRBJ2-7	.	CASSHRDMIYEQYF	TGTGCCAGCAGCCACCGGGACATGATCTACGAGCAGTACTTC
TRBV27	.	15	TRBJ2-3	.	CASSLLASPRDTQYF	TGTGCCAGCAGTTTATTGGCTAGCCCTCGCGATACGCAGTATTTT
TRBV29-1	.	13	TRBJ2-7	.	CSVSGGRKYEQYF	TGCAGCGTCAGTGGAGGGCGTAAGTACGAGCAGTACTTC
TRBV10-3	.	17	TRBJ2-3	.	CAISESSGGESTDTQYF	TGTGCCATCAGTGAGTCCTCCGGAGGGGAGAGCACAGATACGCAGTATTTT
TRBV6-5	TRBD2	15	TRBJ2-1	once	CASRAGTSDYNEQFF	TGTGCCAGCAGAGCCGGGACTAGCGACTACAATGAGCAGTTCTTC
TRBV5-5	.	16	TRBJ2-1	.	CASSPNRESSYNEQFF	TGTGCCAGCAGCCCCAACAGGGAGAGCTCCTACAATGAGCAGTTCTTC
TRBV19	.	15	TRBJ1-4	.	CASSIKGTANEKLFF	TGTGCCAGTAGTATCAAAGGGACGGCTAATGAAAAACTGTTTTTT
TRBV19	.	15	TRBJ1-2	.	CASIGPRDTYYGYTF	TGTGCCAGTATAGGACCCCGGGACACTTACTATGGCTACACCTTC
TRBV6-5	.	12	TRBJ2-7	.	CASSYTGTEQYF	TGTGCCAGCAGTTACACAGGGACCGAGCAGTACTTC
TRBV6-1	.	15	TRBJ1-2	.	CASSGTSIANYGYTF	TGTGCCAGCAGTGGGACAAGTATAGCTAACTATGGCTACACCTTC
TRBV15	.	16	TRBJ2-5	.	CATSRVRHTIQETQYF	TGTGCCACCAGCAGAGTGCGTCATACTATCCAAGAGACCCAGTACTTC
TRBV6-5	TRBD2	13	TRBJ2-1	.	CASSYSDGRGQFF	TGTGCCAGCAGTTACTCGGACGGGAGGGGCCAGTTCTTC
TRBV25-1	.	15	TRBJ2-7	once	CASSEFRENSYEQYF	TGTGCCAGCAGTGAATTTCGGGAGAACTCCTACGAGCAGTACTTC
TRBV19	TRBD2	14	TRBJ2-7	.	CASKSTSGSYEQYF	TGTGCCAGTAAATCCACTAGCGGGAGTTACGAGCAGTACTTC
TRBV9	.	15	TRBJ2-3	.	CASSYKGLPTDTQYF	TGTGCCAGCAGCTACAAGGGACTTCCCACAGATACGCAGTATTTT
TRBV4-2	TRBD2	15	TRBJ2-3	.	CASSQVAGEADTQYF	TGTGCCAGCAGCCAAGTGGCGGGAGAGGCAGATACGCAGTATTTT
TRBV5-1	.	12	TRBJ2-1	.	CASSLARDEQFF	TGCGCCAGCAGCTTGGCCCGGGATGAGCAGTTCTTC
TRBV27	TRBD1	15	TRBJ1-5	.	CASSVGTGGHQPQHF	TGTGCCAGCAGTGTAGGGACAGGGGGTCATCAGCCCCAGCATTTT
TRBV27	.	14	TRBJ1-2	.	CASSSAREFYGYTF	TGTGCCAGCAGTTCGGCCAGGGAGTTCTATGGCTACACCTTC
TRBV28	.	13	TRBJ1-2	.	CASSLTGRVGYTF	TGTGCCAGCAGTTTAACAGGGCGGGTTGGCTACACCTTC
TRBV6-5	.	13	TRBJ2-7	.	CASRISGNYEQYF	TGTGCCAGCAGGATTTCTGGGAACTACGAGCAGTACTTC
TRBV27	TRBD1	15	TRBJ2-3	.	CASSLLQGAADTQYF	TGTGCCAGCAGTTTACTTCAGGGGGCTGCAGATACGCAGTATTTT
TRBV7-2	.	17	TRBJ1-5	.	CASSAEQGRADNQPQHF	TGTGCCAGCAGCGCTGAACAGGGAAGGGCCGACAATCAGCCCCAGCATTTT
TRBV11-2	.	17	TRBJ2-6	.	CASSLTQGRGGANVLTF	TGTGCCAGCAGCTTGACCCAGGGTAGAGGAGGGGCCAACGTCCTGACTTTC
TRBV5-6	TRBD2	13	TRBJ2-7	.	CASSLELAYEQYF	TGTGCCAGCAGCTTGGAACTAGCGTACGAGCAGTACTTC
TRBV11-2	.	17	TRBJ2-3	.	CASSPRLSAGSTDTQYF	TGTGCCAGCAGCCCAAGGCTTAGCGCAGGTAGCACAGATACGCAGTATTTT
TRBV7-2	.	13	TRBJ1-1	once	CASSLTSWGSAFF	TGTGCCAGCAGCTTAACTTCTTGGGGGTCAGCTTTCTTT
TRBV7-8	.	12	TRBJ2-5	.	CAIRGPQETQYF	TGTGCCATCCGGGGCCCCCAAGAGACCCAGTACTTC
TRBV2	TRBD2	16	TRBJ2-1	.	CASGGLAEAWGNEQFF	TGTGCCAGTGGGGGACTAGCGGAGGCTTGGGGAAATGAGCAGTTCTTC
TRBV7-9	.	15	TRBJ2-1	.	CASSFTGSSYNEQFF	TGTGCCAGCAGCTTCACAGGGAGCTCCTACAATGAGCAGTTCTTC
TRBV4-2	.	16	TRBJ2-1	.	CASSHSQAVLYNEQFF	TGTGCCAGCAGCCACTCTCAAGCGGTACTTTACAATGAGCAGTTCTTC
TRBV9	TRBD1	15	TRBJ1-5	.	CASSATGGAGQPQHF	TGTGCCAGCAGCGCCACAGGGGGCGCTGGTCAGCCCCAGCATTTT